The T cell receptor (beta chain) under discussion was sequenced for a study of early T cells in non-severe SARS-CoV-2 infection. The overall study: Sequencing was performed on bulk RNA from unsorted whole blood, leaving chains unpaired.

The CDR3 totals 19 residues. Germline trimming cut 4 bases from V and 1 base from J; bases unmatched to any gene: 17. Germline CDR1 and CDR2: SGHDN and FVKESK. Individual cDNA molecules carried attached unique molecular identifiers. Each CDR3 protein is one row after TCRdb ran MiXCR on the 5' RACE reads. The repertoire includes roughly 90,000 distinct CDR3 sequences, about 15% of them detected once, and about 0.58% sits in the top ten. This sequence was found in an adult who was a healthcare worker with PCR-confirmed SARS-CoV-2 infection or an uninfected control (not recorded which). This chain joins TRBV14 and TRBJ2-3; TRBD1 aligns across 7 bases. The sample comprised whole blood. The CDR3 sequence: CASSRGRQGLIFGTDTQYF. The CDR3 nucleotides read TGTGCCAGCAGCCGAGGGAGACAGGGTTTAATTTTTGGCACAGATACGCAGTATTTT.